The clone carrying this TCR beta chain is a singleton in its sample. The data derive from a study of blood T cell repertoires in COVID-19. CDR1 is MDHEN, CDR2 SYDVKM, per germline. CDR3 length equals 13 residues. Deletions cut 9 bases from V and 2 bases from J, with 11 bases between. Only in-frame clones appear in the TCRdb table, and some are missing; sequencing was by immunoSEQ multiplex PCR. Of 90,000 or so clones in the sample, roughly 89% are singletons; the top ten hold around 5.2%. This sequence originates from a woman of 80 years or more with active COVID-19. Material for sequencing was peripheral blood. The gene calls are TRBV28 and TRBJ1-5, with D possibly matching TRBD1 (6 bases). The CDR3 reads CASRNRGNQPQHF. CDR3 bases: TGTGCCAGTAGAAACAGGGGCAATCAGCCCCAGCATTTT.